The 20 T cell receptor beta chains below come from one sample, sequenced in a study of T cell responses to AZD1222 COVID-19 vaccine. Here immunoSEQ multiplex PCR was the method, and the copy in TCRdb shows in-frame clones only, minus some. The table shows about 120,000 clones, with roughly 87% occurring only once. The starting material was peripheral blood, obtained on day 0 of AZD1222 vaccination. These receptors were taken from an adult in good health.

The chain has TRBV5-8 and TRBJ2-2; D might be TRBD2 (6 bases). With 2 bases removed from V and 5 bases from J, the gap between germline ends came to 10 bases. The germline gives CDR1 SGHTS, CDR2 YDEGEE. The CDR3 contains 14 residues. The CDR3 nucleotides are TGTGCCAGCAGCTTCCAGGGAGGAACCGGGGAGCTGTTTTTT. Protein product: CASSFQGGTGELFF.

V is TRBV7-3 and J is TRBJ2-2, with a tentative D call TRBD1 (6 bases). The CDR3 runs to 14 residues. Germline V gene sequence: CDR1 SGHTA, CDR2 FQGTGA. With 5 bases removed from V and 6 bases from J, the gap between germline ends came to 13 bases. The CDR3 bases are TGTGCCAGCAGCCCCACAGGGATCGCCGGGGAGCTGTTTTTT. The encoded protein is CASSPTGIAGELFF.

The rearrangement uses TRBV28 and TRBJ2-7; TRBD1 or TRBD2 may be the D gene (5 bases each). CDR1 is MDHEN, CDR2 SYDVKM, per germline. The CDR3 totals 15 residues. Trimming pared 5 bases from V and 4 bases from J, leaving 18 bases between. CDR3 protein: CASSPGTDMGYEQYF. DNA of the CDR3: TGTGCCAGCAGTCCCGGGACGGATATGGGGTACGAGCAGTACTTC.

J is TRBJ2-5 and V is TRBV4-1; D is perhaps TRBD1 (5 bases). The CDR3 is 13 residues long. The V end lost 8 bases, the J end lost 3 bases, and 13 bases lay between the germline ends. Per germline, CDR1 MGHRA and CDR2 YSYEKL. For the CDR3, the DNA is TGCGCCAGCCCCATCGACAGAGAAGAGACCCAGTACTTC. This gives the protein CASPIDREETQYF.

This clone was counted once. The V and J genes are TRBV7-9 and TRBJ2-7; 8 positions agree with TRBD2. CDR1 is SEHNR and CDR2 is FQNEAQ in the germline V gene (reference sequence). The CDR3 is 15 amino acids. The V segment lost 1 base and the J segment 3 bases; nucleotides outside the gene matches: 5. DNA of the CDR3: TGTGCCAGCAGCTTAGGGAGCGGGAGTTTCTACGAGCAGTACTTC. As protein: CASSLGSGSFYEQYF.

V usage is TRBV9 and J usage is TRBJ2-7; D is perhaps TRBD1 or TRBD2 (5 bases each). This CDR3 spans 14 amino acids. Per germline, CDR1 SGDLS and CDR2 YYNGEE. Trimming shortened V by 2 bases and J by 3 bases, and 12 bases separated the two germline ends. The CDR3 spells CASSVRGVCYEQYF. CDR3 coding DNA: TGTGCCAGCAGCGTGAGGGGAGTTTGCTACGAGCAGTACTTC.

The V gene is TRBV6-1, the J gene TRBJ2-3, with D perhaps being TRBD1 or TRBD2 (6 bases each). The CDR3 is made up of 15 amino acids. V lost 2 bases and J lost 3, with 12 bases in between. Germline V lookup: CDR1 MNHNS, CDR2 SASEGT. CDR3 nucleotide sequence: TGTGCCAGCAGTGAAAGGTGGGGGGCTACAGATACGCAGTATTTT. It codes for CASSERWGATDTQYF.

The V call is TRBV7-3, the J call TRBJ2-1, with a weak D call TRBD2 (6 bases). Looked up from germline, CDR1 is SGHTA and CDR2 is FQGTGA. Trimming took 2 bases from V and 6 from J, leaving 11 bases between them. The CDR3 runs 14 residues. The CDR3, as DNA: TGTGCCAGCAGCTTAGTTGTTAGCGGCAATGAGCAGTTCTTC. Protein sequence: CASSLVVSGNEQFF.

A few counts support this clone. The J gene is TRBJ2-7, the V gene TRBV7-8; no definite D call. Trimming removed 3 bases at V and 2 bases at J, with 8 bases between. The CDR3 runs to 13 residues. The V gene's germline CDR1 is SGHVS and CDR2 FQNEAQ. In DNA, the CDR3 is TGTGCCAGCAGCTTTTTGAGTACCTACGAGCAGTACTTC. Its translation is CASSFLSTYEQYF.

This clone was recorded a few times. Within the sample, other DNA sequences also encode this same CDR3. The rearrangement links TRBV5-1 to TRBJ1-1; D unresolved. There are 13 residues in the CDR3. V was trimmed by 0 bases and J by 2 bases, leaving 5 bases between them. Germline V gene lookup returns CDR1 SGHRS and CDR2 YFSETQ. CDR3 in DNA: TGCGCCAGCAGCTTGGGGGGAAACACTGAAGCTTTCTTT. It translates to CASSLGGNTEAFF.

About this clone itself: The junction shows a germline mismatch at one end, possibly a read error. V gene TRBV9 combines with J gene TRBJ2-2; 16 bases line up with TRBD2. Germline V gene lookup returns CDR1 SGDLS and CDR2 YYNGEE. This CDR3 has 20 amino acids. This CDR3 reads CASSVFGTSGRAPNAGELFF. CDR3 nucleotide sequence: TGTGCCAGCAGCGTTTTCGGGACTAGCGGGAGGGCCCCGAACGCCGGGGAGCTGTTTTTT.

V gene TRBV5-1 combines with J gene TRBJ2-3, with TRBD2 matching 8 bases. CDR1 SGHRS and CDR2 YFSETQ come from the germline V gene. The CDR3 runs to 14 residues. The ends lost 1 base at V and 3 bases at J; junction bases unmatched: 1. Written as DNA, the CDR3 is TGCGCCAGCAGCTTGTCGGGGGGGACAGATACGCAGTATTTT. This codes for CASSLSGGTDTQYF.

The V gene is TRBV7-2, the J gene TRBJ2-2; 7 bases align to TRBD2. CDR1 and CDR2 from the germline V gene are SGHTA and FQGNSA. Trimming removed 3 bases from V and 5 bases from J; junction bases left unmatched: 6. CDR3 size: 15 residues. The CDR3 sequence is CASSLGSGTTGELFF. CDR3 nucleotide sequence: TGTGCCAGCAGCTTGGGGAGCGGGACTACCGGGGAGCTGTTTTTT.

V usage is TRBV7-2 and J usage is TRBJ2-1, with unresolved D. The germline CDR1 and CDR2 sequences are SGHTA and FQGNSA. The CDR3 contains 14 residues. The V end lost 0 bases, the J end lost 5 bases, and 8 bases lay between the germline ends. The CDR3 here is CASSLAYRDNEQFF. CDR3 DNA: TGTGCCAGCAGCTTAGCTTACCGAGACAATGAGCAGTTCTTC.

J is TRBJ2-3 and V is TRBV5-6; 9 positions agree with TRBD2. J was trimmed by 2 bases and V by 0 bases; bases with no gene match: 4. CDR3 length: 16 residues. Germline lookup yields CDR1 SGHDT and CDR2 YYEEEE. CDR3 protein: CASSLVVAGATDTQYF. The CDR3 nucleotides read TGTGCCAGCAGCTTGGTGGTAGCGGGGGCCACAGATACGCAGTATTTT. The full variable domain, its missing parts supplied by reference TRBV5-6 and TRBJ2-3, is DAGVTQSPTHLIKTRGQQVTLRCSPKSGHDTVSWYQQALGQGPQFIFQYYEEEERQRGNFPDRFSGHQFPNYSSELNVNALLLGDSALYLCASSLVVAGATDTQYFGPGTRLTVL.

CDR3 amino acids: CSVRTGSSYNSPLHF. The CDR3 DNA sequence: TGCAGCGTTCGTACCGGGAGCTCCTATAATTCACCCCTCCACTTT. The chain is built from TRBV29-1 and TRBJ1-6; D unclear. Trimming took off 5 bases at V and 0 bases at J, with 11 bases between the two ends. This CDR3 region has 15 residues. Germline values: CDR1 SQVTM, CDR2 ANQGSEA.

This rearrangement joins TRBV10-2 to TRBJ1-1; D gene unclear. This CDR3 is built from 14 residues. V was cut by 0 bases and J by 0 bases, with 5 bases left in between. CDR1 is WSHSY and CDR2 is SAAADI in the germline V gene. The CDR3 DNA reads TGCGCCAGCAGTGAGTCTGTGTTGAACACTGAAGCTTTCTTT. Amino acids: CASSESVLNTEAFF.

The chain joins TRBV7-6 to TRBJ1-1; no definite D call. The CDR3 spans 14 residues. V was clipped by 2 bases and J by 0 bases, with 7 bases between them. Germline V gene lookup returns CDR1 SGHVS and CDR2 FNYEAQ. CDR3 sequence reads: CASSLRGMNTEAFF. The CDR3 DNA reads TGTGCCAGCAGCTTACGGGGAATGAACACTGAAGCTTTCTTT.

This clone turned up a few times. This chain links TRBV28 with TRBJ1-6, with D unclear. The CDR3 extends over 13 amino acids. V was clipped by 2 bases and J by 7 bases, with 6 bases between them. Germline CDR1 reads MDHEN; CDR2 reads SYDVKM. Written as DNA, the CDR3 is TGTGCCAGCAGTTTAATGGCCAATTCACCCCTCCACTTT. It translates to CASSLMANSPLHF.

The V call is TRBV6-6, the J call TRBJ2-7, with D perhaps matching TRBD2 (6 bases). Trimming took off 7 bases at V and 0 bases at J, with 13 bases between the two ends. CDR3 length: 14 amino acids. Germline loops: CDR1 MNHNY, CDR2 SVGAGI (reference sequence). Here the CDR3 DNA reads TGTGCCAGCAAGGAGGGGTTTTTCTCCTACGAGCAGTACTTC. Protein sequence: CASKEGFFSYEQYF.